Below, 7 T cell receptor beta chains from the same sample are listed, as sequenced in a study of cytomegalovirus exposure and HLA in healthy donors. In the PCR, 60 Vbeta and 13 Jbeta primers were used. Sequencing was performed with immunoSEQ multiplex PCR; in TCRdb, only in-frame clones are kept and a portion is missing. The profile shows approximately 70,000 clones, approximately 79% of them singletons. Sequences were obtained from PBMCs. The receptors here all came from a woman aged 40 to 50 in good health and CMV-seropositive.

This chain joins TRBV13 and TRBJ2-2, with TRBD2 as a possible D gene (7 bases). V dropped 3 bases and J dropped 6 bases, with 8 bases sitting between them. The length of the CDR3 is 13 residues. Germline V gene data show CDR1 as PRHDT and CDR2 as FYEKMQ (reference sequence). DNA of the CDR3: TGTGCCAGCAGCTTGGGGGGGCCCGGGGAGCTGTTTTTT. It encodes CASSLGGPGELFF.

The chain links TRBV6-5 to TRBJ1-1; the D is unclear. Between the trimmed V and J ends, which lost 6 bases and 2 bases, there was a span of 7 bases. Per germline, CDR1 MNHEY and CDR2 SVGAGI. CDR3 length equals 12 residues. The CDR3 DNA follows: TGTGCCAGCAGGCGATACAACACTGAAGCTTTCTTT. It encodes CASRRYNTEAFF.

The CDR3, as DNA: TGTGCCAGCAGCACCGGGACAGGATACTACGAGCAGTACTTC. Translation: CASSTGTGYYEQYF. The rearrangement joins TRBV7-2 to TRBJ2-7, with 8 positions matching TRBD1. This CDR3 region has 14 residues. V trimming: 5 bases; J trimming: 3 bases; junction bases outside the gene matches: 6. In germline, CDR1 is SGHTA, CDR2 FQGNSA.

This clone showed up just once. The gene calls are TRBV6-4 and TRBJ2-3; 9 bases match TRBD1. Germline CDR1 reads MRHNA; CDR2 reads SNTAGT. The CDR3 has 17 residues. Trimming cost V 6 bases and J 4 bases; bases outside gene matches: 14. CDR3 loop: CASSDRGGWRGADTQYF. CDR3 nucleotide sequence: TGTGCCAGCAGCGACAGGGGGGGTTGGAGGGGAGCAGATACGCAGTATTTT.

The V and J genes are TRBV11-2 and TRBJ2-5; 9 bases agree with TRBD2. CDR1 is SGHAT, CDR2 FQNNGV, per germline. Losses at the gene ends were 2 bases for V and 1 base for J; bases not matched to a gene: 2. CDR3 length: 15 amino acids. The chain's CDR3 is CASSLHSGGQETQYF. CDR3 DNA: TGTGCCAGCAGCTTACATAGCGGGGGCCAAGAGACCCAGTACTTC.

The chain couples TRBV2 to TRBJ2-5; 7 nucleotides line up with TRBD2. CDR1 and CDR2 from the germline V gene are SNHLY and FYNNEI. The CDR3 runs 13 residues. Trimming cost V 5 bases and J 5 bases; bases outside gene matches: 5. In DNA form, the CDR3 reads TGTGCCAGCAGTTCCCAGGGAGGGGAGACCCAGTACTTC. Its protein is CASSSQGGETQYF.

The chain links TRBV5-1 to TRBJ2-7; weak D call: TRBD1 (6 bases). The germline CDR1 and CDR2 sequences are SGHRS and YFSETQ. This CDR3 spans 15 amino acids. V was shortened by 4 bases and J by 2 bases, with 16 bases between the two germline ends. CDR3 DNA: TGCGCCAGCAGCCTCCCAGGGGCCGCGGCCTACGAGCAGTACTTC. Amino acid sequence: CASSLPGAAAYEQYF.